This T cell receptor beta chain was sequenced during a study of T cell changes during pregnancy in multiple sclerosis (dated by TCRdb to 2018 to 2020). In the study overall: The study looked at changes in the T cell repertoire across pregnancy in women with multiple sclerosis.

The protocol used for the library was the immunoSEQ multiplex PCR assay. This immuneACCESS table, as held by TCRdb, lists in-frame sequences with V and J called but not all clones. Of the missing ones, under half trace to an unresolved V gene in checked studies; the others have no known cause. This sample comprises 65,000 to 85,000 clones, about 92% of them detected only once. More than 1.1% of the sample is held by the ten biggest clonotypes. Measured from the cysteine to the phenylalanine, the CDR3 is 14 residues long. Just the 42-base CDR3 DNA is kept, in frame starting at base 1. Reading the germline V gene (reference sequence) gives CDR1 GTSNPN and CDR2 SVGIG. Deletion took 8 bases off V and 1 base off J, with a span of 17 bases between the germline ends. In regard to this clone: There is no known antigen for this receptor. Base qualities are not recorded, but no much larger clone differs from it by a single base.

The source is a female donor with multiple sclerosis, enrolled in a pregnancy study. This receptor chain uses TRBV30 and TRBJ1-1; TRBD1 is possibly the D segment (5 matching bases). The sequenced sample was peripheral blood, obtained after pregnancy. The DNA reads TGTGCCCACAAATTCTACGGGGGGAACACTGAAGCTTTCTTT. The encoded protein is CAHKFYGGNTEAFF.